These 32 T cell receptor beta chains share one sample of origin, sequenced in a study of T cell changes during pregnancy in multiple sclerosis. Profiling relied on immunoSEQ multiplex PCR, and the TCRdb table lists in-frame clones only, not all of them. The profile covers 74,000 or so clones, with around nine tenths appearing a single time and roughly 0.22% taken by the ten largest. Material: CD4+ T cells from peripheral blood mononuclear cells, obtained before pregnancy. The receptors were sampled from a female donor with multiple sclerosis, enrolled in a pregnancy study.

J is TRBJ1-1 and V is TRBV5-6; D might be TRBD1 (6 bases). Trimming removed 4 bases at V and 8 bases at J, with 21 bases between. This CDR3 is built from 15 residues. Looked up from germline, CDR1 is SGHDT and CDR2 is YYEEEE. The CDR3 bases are TGTGCCAGCAGCCAACTACAGGGTCCTTTATCGGAAGCTTTCTTT. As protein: CASSQLQGPLSEAFF. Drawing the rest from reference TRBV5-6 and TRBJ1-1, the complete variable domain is DAGVTQSPTHLIKTRGQQVTLRCSPKSGHDTVSWYQQALGQGPQFIFQYYEEEERQRGNFPDRFSGHQFPNYSSELNVNALLLGDSALYLCASSQLQGPLSEAFFGQGTRLTVV.

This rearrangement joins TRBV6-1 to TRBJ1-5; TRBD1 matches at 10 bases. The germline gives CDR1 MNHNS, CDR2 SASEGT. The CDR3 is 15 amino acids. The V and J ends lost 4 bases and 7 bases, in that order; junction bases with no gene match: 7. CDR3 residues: CASSVLDRGGQPQHF. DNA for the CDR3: TGTGCCAGCAGTGTTCTGGACAGGGGGGGCCAGCCCCAGCATTTT.

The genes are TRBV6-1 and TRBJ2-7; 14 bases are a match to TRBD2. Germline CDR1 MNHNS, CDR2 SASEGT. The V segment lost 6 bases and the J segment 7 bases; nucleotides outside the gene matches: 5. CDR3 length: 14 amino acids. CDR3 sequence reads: CASSETSGRGEQYF. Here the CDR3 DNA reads TGTGCCAGCAGCGAGACTAGCGGGAGGGGTGAGCAGTACTTC.

CDR3: CASSLDRAGVNTGELFF. The DNA for the CDR3 is TGTGCCAGCAGCTTAGATCGGGCGGGGGTGAACACCGGGGAGCTGTTTTTT. This chain joins TRBV7-9 and TRBJ2-2, with 7 nucleotides matching TRBD2. Trimming at V came to 1 base and at J to 1 base, leaving 6 bases not matched to a gene. There are 17 residues in the CDR3. CDR1 is SEHNR and CDR2 is FQNEAQ in the germline V gene (reference sequence).

The CDR3 DNA reads as TGTGCCAGCAGTTTCAAACAGCCCCAGCATTTT. This gives the protein CASSFKQPQHF. This chain connects TRBV28 to TRBJ1-5; the D is unclear. CDR1 MDHEN and CDR2 SYDVKM come from the germline V gene. This CDR3 spans 11 amino acids. V lost 3 bases and J lost 7, with 4 bases in between.

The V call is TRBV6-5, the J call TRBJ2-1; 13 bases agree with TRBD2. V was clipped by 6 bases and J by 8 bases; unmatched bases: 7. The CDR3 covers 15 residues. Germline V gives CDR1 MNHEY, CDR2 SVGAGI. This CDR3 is CASSLLAGGPHEQFF. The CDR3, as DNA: TGTGCCAGCAGCCTACTAGCGGGGGGGCCTCATGAGCAGTTCTTC.

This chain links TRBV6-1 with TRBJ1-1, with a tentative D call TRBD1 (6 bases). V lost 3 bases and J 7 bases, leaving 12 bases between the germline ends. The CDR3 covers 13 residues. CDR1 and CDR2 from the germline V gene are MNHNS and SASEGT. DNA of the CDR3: TGTGCCAGCAGTGACAGGGGCAGGGGTGAAGCTTTCTTT. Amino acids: CASSDRGRGEAFF.

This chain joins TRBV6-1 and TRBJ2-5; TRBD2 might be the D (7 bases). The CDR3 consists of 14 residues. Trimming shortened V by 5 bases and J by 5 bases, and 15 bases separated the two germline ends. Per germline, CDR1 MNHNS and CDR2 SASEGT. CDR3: CASSRSWGGETQYF. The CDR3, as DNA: TGTGCCAGCAGTCGTTCGTGGGGGGGCGAGACCCAGTACTTC.

CDR3 residues: CASSTQGARGEKLFF. CDR3 nucleotides: TGTGCCAGCAGCACGCAGGGGGCAAGGGGAGAAAAACTGTTTTTT. The V gene is TRBV11-2, the J gene TRBJ1-4, with 8 positions matching TRBD1. In germline, CDR1 is SGHAT, CDR2 FQNNGV. Losses at the gene ends were 5 bases for V and 8 bases for J; bases not matched to a gene: 10. CDR3 size: 15 residues.

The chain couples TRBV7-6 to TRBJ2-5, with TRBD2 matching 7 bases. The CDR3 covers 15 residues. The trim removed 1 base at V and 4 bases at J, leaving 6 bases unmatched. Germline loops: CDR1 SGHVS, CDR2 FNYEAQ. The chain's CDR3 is CASSLGAGMGETQYF. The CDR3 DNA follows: TGTGCCAGCAGCTTAGGAGCGGGAATGGGAGAGACCCAGTACTTC. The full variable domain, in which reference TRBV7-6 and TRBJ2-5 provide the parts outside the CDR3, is GAGVSQSPRYKVTKRGQDVALRCDPISGHVSLYWYRQALGQGPEFLTYFNYEAQQDKSGLPNDRFSAERPEGSISTLTIQRTEQRDSAMYRCASSLGAGMGETQYFGPGTRLLVL.

The CDR3 DNA sequence: TGTGCCAGCACCGAAGGGGTCGGACGCCAGTACAATGAGCAGTTCTTC. Translated: CASTEGVGRQYNEQFF. The chain links TRBV2 to TRBJ2-1; a possible D gene is TRBD1 (5 bases). Germline V CDR1 and CDR2: SNHLY, FYNNEI. V lost 7 bases and J lost 4, with 20 bases in between. The CDR3 extends over 16 amino acids.

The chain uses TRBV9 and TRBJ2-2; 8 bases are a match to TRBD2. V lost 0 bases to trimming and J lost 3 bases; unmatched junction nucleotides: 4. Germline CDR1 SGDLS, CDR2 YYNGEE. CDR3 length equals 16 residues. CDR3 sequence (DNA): TGTGCCAGCAGCGTAGGGGGCGGGAGGTACACCGGGGAGCTGTTTTTT. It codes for CASSVGGGRYTGELFF.

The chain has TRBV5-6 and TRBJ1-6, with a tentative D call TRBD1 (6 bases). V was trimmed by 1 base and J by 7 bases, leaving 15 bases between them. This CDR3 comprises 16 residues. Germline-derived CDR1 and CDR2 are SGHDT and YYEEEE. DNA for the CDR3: TGTGCCAGCAGCTTGCTTACAGGGTTAGGGAATTCACCCCTCCACTTT. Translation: CASSLLTGLGNSPLHF.

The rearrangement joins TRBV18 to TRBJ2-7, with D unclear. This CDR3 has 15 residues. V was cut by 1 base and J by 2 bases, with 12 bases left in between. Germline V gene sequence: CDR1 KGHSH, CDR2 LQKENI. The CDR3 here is CASSPRVATAYEQYF. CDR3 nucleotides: TGTGCCAGCTCACCACGGGTAGCAACCGCCTACGAGCAGTACTTC. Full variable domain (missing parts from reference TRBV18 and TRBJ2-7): NAGVMQNPRHLVRRRGQEARLRCSPMKGHSHVYWYRQLPEEGLKFMVYLQKENIIDESGMPKERFSAEFPKEGPSILRIQQVVRGDSAAYFCASSPRVATAYEQYFGPGTRLTVT.

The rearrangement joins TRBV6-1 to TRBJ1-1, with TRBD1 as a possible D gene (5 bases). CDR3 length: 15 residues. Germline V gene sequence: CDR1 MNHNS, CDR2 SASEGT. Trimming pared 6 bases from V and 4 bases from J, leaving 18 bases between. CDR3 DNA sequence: TGTGCCAGCAGGACAGACCTAGGTCGGAGCACTGAAGCTTTCTTT. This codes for CASRTDLGRSTEAFF.

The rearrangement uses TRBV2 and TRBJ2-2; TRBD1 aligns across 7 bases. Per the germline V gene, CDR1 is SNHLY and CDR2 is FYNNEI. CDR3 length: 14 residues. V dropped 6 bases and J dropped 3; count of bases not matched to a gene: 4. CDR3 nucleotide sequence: TGTGCCAGCAGGGACAGGACCCACACCGGGGAGCTGTTTTTT. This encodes CASRDRTHTGELFF.

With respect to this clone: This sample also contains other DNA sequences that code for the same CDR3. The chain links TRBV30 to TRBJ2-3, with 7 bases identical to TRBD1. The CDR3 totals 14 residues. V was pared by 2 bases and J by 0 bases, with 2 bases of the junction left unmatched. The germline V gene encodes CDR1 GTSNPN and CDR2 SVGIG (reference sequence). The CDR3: CAWSPGQSTDTQYF. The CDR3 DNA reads TGTGCCTGGAGTCCGGGACAGAGCACAGATACGCAGTATTTT.

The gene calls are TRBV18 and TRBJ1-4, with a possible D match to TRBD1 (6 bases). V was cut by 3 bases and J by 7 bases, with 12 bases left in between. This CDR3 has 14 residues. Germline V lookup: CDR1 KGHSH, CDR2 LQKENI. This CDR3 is CASSPTGGAEKLFF. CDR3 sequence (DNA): TGTGCCAGCTCACCGACGGGGGGGGCTGAAAAACTGTTTTTT.

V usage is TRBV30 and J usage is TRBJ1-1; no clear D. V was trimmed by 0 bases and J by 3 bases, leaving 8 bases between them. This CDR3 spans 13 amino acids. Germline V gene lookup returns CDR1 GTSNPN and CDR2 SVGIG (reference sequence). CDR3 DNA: TGTGCCTGGAGTGTAACAGACGACACTGAAGCTTTCTTT. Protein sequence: CAWSVTDDTEAFF.

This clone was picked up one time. CDR3 residues: CASSEETGPGTDTQYF. The CDR3 DNA reads TGTGCCAGCAGCGAGGAGACAGGGCCCGGGACAGATACGCAGTATTTT. V is TRBV7-3 and J is TRBJ2-3; TRBD1 agrees at 7 bases. Germline CDR1 and CDR2: SGHTA and FQGTGA. CDR3 length equals 16 residues. Losses at the gene ends were 5 bases for V and 3 bases for J; bases not matched to a gene: 11.

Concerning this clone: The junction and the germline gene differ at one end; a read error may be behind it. The CDR3 protein is CASSLVGLGMYEQYF. CDR3 DNA: TGTGCCAGCAGTTTGGTCGGACTAGGAATGTACGAGCAGTACTTC. The chain joins TRBV5-6 to TRBJ2-7; 7 bases align to TRBD2. The CDR3 is 15 amino acids. In germline, CDR1 is SGHDT, CDR2 YYEEEE.

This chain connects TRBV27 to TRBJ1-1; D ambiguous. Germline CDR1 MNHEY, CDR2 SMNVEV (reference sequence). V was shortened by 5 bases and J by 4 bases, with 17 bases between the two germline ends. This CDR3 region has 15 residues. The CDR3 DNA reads TGTGCCAGCAGTATTATGGGCGGGGTGGTCACTGAAGCTTTCTTT. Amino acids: CASSIMGGVVTEAFF.

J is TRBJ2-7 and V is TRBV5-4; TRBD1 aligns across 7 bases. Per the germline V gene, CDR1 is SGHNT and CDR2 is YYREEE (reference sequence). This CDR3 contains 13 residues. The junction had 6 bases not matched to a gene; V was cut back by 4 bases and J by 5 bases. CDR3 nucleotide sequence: TGTGCCAGCAGCACCGACAGGGCCCACGAGCAGTACTTC. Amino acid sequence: CASSTDRAHEQYF.

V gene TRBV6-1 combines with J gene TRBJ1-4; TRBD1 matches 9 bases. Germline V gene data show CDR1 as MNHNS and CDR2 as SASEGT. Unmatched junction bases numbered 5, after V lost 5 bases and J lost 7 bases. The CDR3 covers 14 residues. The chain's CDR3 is CASSWGTGTEKLFF. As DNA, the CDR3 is TGTGCCAGCAGTTGGGGGACAGGGACTGAAAAACTGTTTTTT.

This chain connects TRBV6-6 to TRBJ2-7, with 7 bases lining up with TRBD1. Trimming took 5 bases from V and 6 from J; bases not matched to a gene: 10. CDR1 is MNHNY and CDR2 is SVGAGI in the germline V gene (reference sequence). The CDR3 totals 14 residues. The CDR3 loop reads CASSRTGLYPEQYF. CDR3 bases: TGTGCCAGCAGTCGGACAGGCCTCTACCCCGAGCAGTACTTC.

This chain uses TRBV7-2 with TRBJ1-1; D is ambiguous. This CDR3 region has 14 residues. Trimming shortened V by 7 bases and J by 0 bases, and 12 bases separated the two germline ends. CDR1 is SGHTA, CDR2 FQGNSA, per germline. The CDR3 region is CASKMEGVNTEAFF. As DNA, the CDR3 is TGTGCCAGCAAAATGGAGGGCGTGAACACTGAAGCTTTCTTT.

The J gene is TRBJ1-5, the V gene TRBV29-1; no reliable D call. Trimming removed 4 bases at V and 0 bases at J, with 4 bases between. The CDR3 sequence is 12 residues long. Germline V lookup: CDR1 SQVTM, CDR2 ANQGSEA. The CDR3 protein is CSVANSNQPQHF. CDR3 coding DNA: TGCAGCGTTGCAAATAGCAATCAGCCCCAGCATTTT.

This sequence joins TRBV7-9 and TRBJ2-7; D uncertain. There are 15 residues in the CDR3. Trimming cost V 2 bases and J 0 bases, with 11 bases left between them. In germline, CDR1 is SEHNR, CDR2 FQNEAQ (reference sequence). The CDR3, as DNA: TGTGCCAGCAGCTTAAGAGGAACTTACTCCTACGAGCAGTACTTC. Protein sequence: CASSLRGTYSYEQYF.

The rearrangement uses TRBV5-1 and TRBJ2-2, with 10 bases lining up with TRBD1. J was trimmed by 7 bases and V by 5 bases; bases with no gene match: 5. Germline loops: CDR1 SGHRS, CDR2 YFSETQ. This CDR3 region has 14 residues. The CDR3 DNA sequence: TGCGCCAGCAGTCGACAGGGGGCGATCGGGGAGCTGTTTTTT. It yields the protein CASSRQGAIGELFF.

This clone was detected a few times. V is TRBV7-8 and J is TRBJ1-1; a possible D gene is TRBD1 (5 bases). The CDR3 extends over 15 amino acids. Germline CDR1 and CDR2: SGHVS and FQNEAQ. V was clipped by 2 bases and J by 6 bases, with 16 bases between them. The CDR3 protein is CASSLFVGEGPEAFF. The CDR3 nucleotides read TGTGCCAGCAGCTTATTTGTAGGGGAAGGGCCTGAAGCTTTCTTT. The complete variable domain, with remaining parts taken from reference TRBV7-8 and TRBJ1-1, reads GAGVSQSPRYKVAKRGQDVALRCDPISGHVSLFWYQQALGQGPEFLTYFQNEAQLDKSGLPSDRFFAERPEGSVSTLKIQRTQQEDSAVYLCASSLFVGEGPEAFFGQGTRLTVV.

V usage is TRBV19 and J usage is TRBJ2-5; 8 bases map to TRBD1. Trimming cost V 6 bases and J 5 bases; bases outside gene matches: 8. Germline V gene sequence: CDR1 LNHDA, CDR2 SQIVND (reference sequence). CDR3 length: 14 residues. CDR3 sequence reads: CASSRSGGKETQYF. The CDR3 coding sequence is TGTGCCAGTAGCCGGTCAGGGGGCAAGGAGACCCAGTACTTC.

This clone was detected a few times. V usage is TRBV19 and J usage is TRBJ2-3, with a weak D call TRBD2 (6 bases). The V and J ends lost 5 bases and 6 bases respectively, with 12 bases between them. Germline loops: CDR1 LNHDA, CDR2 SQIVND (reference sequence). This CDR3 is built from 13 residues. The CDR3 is CASSPQSGDTQYF. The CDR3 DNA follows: TGTGCCAGTAGTCCCCAGAGCGGGGATACGCAGTATTTT.